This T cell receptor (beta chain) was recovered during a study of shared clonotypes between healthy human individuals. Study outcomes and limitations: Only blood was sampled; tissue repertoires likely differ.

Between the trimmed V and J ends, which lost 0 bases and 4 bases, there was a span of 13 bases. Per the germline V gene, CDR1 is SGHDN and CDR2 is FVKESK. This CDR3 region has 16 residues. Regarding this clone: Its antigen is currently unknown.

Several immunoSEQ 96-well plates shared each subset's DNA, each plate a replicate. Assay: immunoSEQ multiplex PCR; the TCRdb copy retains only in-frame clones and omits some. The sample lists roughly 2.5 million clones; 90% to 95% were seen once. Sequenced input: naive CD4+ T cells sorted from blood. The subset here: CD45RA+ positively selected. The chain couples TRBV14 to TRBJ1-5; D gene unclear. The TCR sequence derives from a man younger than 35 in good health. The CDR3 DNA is TGTGCCAGCAGCCAAGATGGGAGCCGGGTAAATCAGCCCCAGCATTTT. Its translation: CASSQDGSRVNQPQHF.